This T cell receptor beta chain was profiled in a study of blood T cell repertoires in COVID-19. Study summary: There were acute and convalescent COVID-19 samples, and they came from the United States, Italy and Spain. PBMCs, B-cell-depleted T cells, or T cells were the source of the cDNA or gDNA that made up the material.

Germline V lookup: CDR1 LGHNT, CDR2 FRNRAP. J was trimmed by 8 bases and V by 1 base; bases with no gene match: 11. The CDR3 runs 17 residues. Original handling: Counts of nucleated cells, estimated from reference gene primer amplification, were obtained. Only in-frame clones appear in the TCRdb table, and some are missing; sequencing was by immunoSEQ multiplex PCR. Clonal size and the V and J genes are those of that table, whereas D and trimming came from the DNA. The table has approximately 280,000 clones, 88% seen once. Sequences were obtained from peripheral blood. The chain links TRBV12-5 to TRBJ2-1; TRBD1 matches 10 bases. This TCR came from a young man with active or convalescent COVID-19. The CDR3 sequence is CASGLGGQGERHHEQFF. CDR3 bases: TGTGCTAGTGGTTTGGGCGGACAGGGGGAGCGTCACCATGAGCAGTTCTTC.